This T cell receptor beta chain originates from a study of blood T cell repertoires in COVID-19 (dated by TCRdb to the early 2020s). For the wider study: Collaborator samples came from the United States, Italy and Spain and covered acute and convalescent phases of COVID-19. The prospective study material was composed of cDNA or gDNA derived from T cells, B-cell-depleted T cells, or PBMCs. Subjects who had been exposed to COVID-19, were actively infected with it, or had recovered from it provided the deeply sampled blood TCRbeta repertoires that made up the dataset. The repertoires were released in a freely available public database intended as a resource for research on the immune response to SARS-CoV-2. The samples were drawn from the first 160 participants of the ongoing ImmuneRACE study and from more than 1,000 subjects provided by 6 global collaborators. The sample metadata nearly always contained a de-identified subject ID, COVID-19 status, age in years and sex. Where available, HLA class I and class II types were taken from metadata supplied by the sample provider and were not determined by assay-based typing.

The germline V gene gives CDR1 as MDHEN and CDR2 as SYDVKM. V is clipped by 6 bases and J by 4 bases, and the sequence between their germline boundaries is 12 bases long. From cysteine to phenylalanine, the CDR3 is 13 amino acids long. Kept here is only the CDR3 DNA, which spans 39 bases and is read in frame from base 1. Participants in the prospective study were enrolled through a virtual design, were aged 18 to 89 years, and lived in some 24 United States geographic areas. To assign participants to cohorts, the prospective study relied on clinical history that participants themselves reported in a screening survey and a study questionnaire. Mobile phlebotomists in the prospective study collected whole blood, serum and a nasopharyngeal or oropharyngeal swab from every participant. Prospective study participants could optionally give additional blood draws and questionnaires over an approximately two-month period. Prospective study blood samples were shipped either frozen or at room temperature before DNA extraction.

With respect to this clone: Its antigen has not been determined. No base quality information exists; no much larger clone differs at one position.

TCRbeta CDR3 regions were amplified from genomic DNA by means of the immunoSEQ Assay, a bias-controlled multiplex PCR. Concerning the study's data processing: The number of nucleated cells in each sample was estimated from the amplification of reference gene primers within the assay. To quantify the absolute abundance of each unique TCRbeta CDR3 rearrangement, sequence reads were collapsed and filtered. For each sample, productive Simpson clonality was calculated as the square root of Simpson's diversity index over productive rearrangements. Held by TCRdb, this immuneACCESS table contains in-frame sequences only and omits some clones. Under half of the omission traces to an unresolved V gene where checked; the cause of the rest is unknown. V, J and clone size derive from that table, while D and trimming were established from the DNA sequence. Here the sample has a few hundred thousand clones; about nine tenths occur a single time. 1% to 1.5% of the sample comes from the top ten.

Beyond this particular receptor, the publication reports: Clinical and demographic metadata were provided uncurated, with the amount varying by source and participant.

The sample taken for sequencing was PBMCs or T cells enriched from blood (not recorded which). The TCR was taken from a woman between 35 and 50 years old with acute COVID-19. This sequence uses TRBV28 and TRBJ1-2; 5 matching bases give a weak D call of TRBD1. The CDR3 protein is CASSISGFYGYTF. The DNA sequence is TGTGCCAGCAGCATCTCAGGGTTCTATGGCTACACCTTC.